Listed below are T cell receptor beta chains from one sample, sequenced in a study of blood T cell repertoires in COVID-19. Some clones are missing from TCRdb's copy, which holds only in-frame ones; the method was immunoSEQ multiplex PCR. The table includes approximately 190,000 clones, 65% to 90% detected once. The specimen was PBMCs or T cells enriched from blood (not recorded which). The receptors were sampled from a woman aged 60-70 years with acute COVID-19. Each CDR3 is given with its conserved first and last residue. Each record gives: J gene, V gene, clone size, D gene, CDR3 DNA, CDR3 protein. The D gene is left open where the match is weak. Clone size is not always given. Where it is, it says once, few, many or a class for expanded clones.

>TRBJ1-5|TRBV5-8|NA|TRBD1
TGTGCCAGCAGCTTGAGGCAGGGGGCAGGTCAGCCCCAGCATTTT
CASSLRQGAGQPQHF
>TRBJ1-5|TRBV7-8|NA|TRBD1
TGTGCCAGCAGCCGTTACAGGGGGCAGCCCCAGCATTTT
CASSRYRGQPQHF
>TRBJ1-4|TRBV12-3/TRBV12-4|NA|NA
TGTGCCAGCAGTAGACAGGTTCTTGAAAAACTGTTTTTT
CASSRQVLEKLFF
>TRBJ1-4|TRBV4-3|NA|NA
TGCGCCAGCAGCCAAGCAGTCACAACTAATGAAAAACTGTTTTTT
CASSQAVTTNEKLFF
>TRBJ1-1|TRBV7-9|NA|NA
TGTGCCAGCAGCTCAGAAGACCACAGAGGGGCTCGGGAGGGTGAAGCTTTCTTT
CASSSEDHRGAREGEAFF
>TRBJ1-4|TRBV3-1/TRBV3-2|NA|NA
TGTGCCAGCAGCCAAGACACAATCGGGGAAAAACTGTTTTTT
CASSQDTIGEKLFF
>TRBJ1-6|TRBV7-2|NA|NA
TGTGCCAGCAGCTTAGTGGCACGTGGCAATTCACCCCTCCACTTT
CASSLVARGNSPLHF
>TRBJ2-7|TRBV5-1|NA|TRBD2
TGCGCCAGCAGCTCAAGGACTAGCGGGAGCTCCTACGAGCAGTACTTC
CASSSRTSGSSYEQYF
>TRBJ1-2|TRBV7-2|NA|NA
TGTGCCAGCAGCTTCGAACAGATTTATGGCTACACCTTC
CASSFEQIYGYTF
>TRBJ1-1|TRBV2|NA|NA
TGTGCCAGCGGCCCGAACACTGAAGCTTTCTTT
CASGPNTEAFF
>TRBJ2-5|TRBV7-2|NA|TRBD2
TGTGCCAGCAGCCCCCTGGGGCTAGCGGGGGCAGAGACCCAGTACTTC
CASSPLGLAGAETQYF
>TRBJ2-7|TRBV6-5|NA|TRBD1
TGTGCCAGCCTGGGACAGGGGTACGAGCAGTACTTC
CASLGQGYEQYF
>TRBJ1-3|TRBV7-8|NA|NA
TGTGCCAGCAGATTGGACAGCCGGGAAAACACCATATATTTT
CASRLDSRENTIYF
>TRBJ1-2|TRBV6-5|NA|NA
TGTGCCAGTTTGGGGAGAGGAAACTATGGCTACACCTTC
CASLGRGNYGYTF
>TRBJ2-6|TRBV27|NA|NA
TGTGCCAGCAGTTTATACGTGGCGGCAGCGGGGGCCAACGTCCTGACTTTC
CASSLYVAAAGANVLTF
>TRBJ1-1|TRBV5-1|few|NA
TGCGCCAGCAGCTGGGGGGAGCAGGGAACTGAAGCTTTCTTT
CASSWGEQGTEAFF
>TRBJ2-3|TRBV10-3|NA|TRBD1
TGTGCCATCAGTTCCACGCCCCCGGGACAGGGTCGAGATACGCAGTATTTT
CAISSTPPGQGRDTQYF
>TRBJ1-1|TRBV9|NA|NA
TGTGCCAGCAGCGTAAACAGAGGGGGGGAAACTGAAGCTTTCTTT
CASSVNRGGETEAFF
>TRBJ1-1|TRBV6-4|NA|NA
TGTGCCAGCAGTGCAAGTGGGGCCCCAACGGGAGCTTTCTTT
CASSASGAPTGAFF
>TRBJ2-6|TRBV7-2|NA|TRBD1
TGTGCCAGCAGCTACACGGGACAGGATTTCTCTGGGGCCAACGTCCTGACTTTC
CASSYTGQDFSGANVLTF
>TRBJ1-1|TRBV7-9|NA|TRBD1
TGTGCCAGCAGCCCAGGGCCCGGGACAGGGGAACAAAGGACTGAAGCTTTCTTT
CASSPGPGTGEQRTEAFF
>TRBJ2-1|TRBV4-3|NA|TRBD2
TGCGCCAGCAGCCTGGGACTAGCGGGAGGGAATGAGCAGTTCTTC
CASSLGLAGGNEQFF
>TRBJ2-3|TRBV5-1|NA|TRBD2
TGCGCCAGCAGCCCCGGGGGGGTGGCAGATACGCAGTATTTT
CASSPGGVADTQYF
>TRBJ2-2|TRBV5-6|NA|NA
TGTGCCAGCAGCTTGGCGTGGGTAAACGGGGACACCGGGGAGCTGTTTTTT
CASSLAWVNGDTGELFF
>TRBJ2-3|TRBV30|NA|TRBD1
TGTGCCTGGAGTCTGAAACAGGGGTCGAAGAATACGCAGTATTTT
CAWSLKQGSKNTQYF
>TRBJ1-6|TRBV18|NA|NA
TGTGCCAGCTCACCGGGGGGGGAGAATTCACCCCTCCACTTT
CASSPGGENSPLHF
>TRBJ1-5|TRBV7-2|NA|NA
TGTGCCAGCAGCTTCCAATCCCAGTCAAATCAGCCCCAGCATTTT
CASSFQSQSNQPQHF
>TRBJ2-7|TRBV5-1|NA|NA
TGCGCCAGCAGCTTGGGGGGAGTTTCGGACGAGCAGTACTTC
CASSLGGVSDEQYF
>TRBJ2-5|TRBV11-2|NA|NA
TGTGCCAGCAGCTTAGGGTCAAATCGGGAGACCCAGTACTTC
CASSLGSNRETQYF
>TRBJ2-7|TRBV25-1|few|NA
TGTGCCAGCAGTGAATTCAACTCCTACGAGCAGTACTTC
CASSEFNSYEQYF
>TRBJ2-1|TRBV6-2/TRBV6-3|NA|TRBD2
TGTGCCAGCAGTTACTCGATTTTAACGGGACTAGCCCGCAATGAGCAGTTCTTC
CASSYSILTGLARNEQFF
>TRBJ2-2|TRBV5-1|NA|TRBD1
TGCGCCAGCAGCCCCGGGACAGGGGGCGCCCCCAGGGCCGGGGAGCTGTTTTTT
CASSPGTGGAPRAGELFF
>TRBJ2-1|TRBV9|NA|NA
TGTGCCAGCAGCGTCAGACCATACAGGGCCCCCATGACCTACAATGAGCAGTTCTTC
CASSVRPYRAPMTYNEQFF
>TRBJ1-2|TRBV7-9|few|TRBD1
TGTGCCAGCAGCCCAGACGGACAGGGGGTACATGGCTACACCTTC
CASSPDGQGVHGYTF
>TRBJ1-2|TRBV4-3|NA|NA
TGCGCCAGCAGCCAAACCGGTGGGGCACCTGGCTACACCTTC
CASSQTGGAPGYTF
>TRBJ1-2|TRBV30|few|TRBD1
TGTGCCTGGAGTGGGACAGGGACTCATGGCTACACCTTC
CAWSGTGTHGYTF
>TRBJ2-1|TRBV7-9|NA|TRBD2
TGTGCCAGCAGCCCGGGGGCGGGGGGTCTTTACAATGAGCAGTTCTTC
CASSPGAGGLYNEQFF
>TRBJ1-2|TRBV15|NA|NA
TGTGCCACCAGCAGAGATCGCGCGGATTCGGCCTATGGCTACACCTTC
CATSRDRADSAYGYTF
>TRBJ2-5|TRBV7-2|NA|NA
TGTGCCAGCAGCTCGGACAGTGCAGAGACCCAGTACTTC
CASSSDSAETQYF
>TRBJ2-5|TRBV7-9|NA|TRBD2
TGTGCCAGCAGCTTAGAGGCTAGCGGGGGTACCCAGTACTTC
CASSLEASGGTQYF
>TRBJ1-2|TRBV30|NA|TRBD1
TGTGCCTGGTCTACAGGGGCGCGTGGCTACACCTTC
CAWSTGARGYTF
>TRBJ1-4|TRBV28|NA|NA
TGTGCCAGCAGCCTAGCCGGGACTACTAATGAAAAACTGTTTTTT
CASSLAGTTNEKLFF
>TRBJ2-6|TRBV5-4|NA|TRBD1
TGTGCCACACCGGACAGGGGGCACCACTCTGGGGCCAACGTCCTGACTTTC
CATPDRGHHSGANVLTF
>TRBJ2-1|TRBV9|NA|NA
TGTGCCAGCAGCGCGGGAGCCGGGCAGTTCTTC
CASSAGAGQFF
>TRBJ2-3|TRBV5-1|NA|TRBD2
TGCGCCAGCAGCCTCCTAACAGTTAGCGGGGGGGCAGATACGCAGTATTTT
CASSLLTVSGGADTQYF
>TRBJ1-6|TRBV28|NA|NA
TGTGCCAGCAGAGGGGGAGGGGATAATTCACCCCTCCACTTT
CASRGGGDNSPLHF
>TRBJ1-1|TRBV3-1/TRBV3-2|NA|NA
TGTGCCAGCAGCCACGACAGGTTGAACACTGAAGCTTTCTTT
CASSHDRLNTEAFF
>TRBJ2-4|TRBV19|NA|NA
TGTGCCAGTAGTATAGGGTCCCCCGGCATTCAGTACTTC
CASSIGSPGIQYF
>TRBJ1-2|TRBV5-1|NA|TRBD1
TGCGCCAGCAGCCCGCTGACAGGGGGGGAGCGTGGCTACACCTTC
CASSPLTGGERGYTF
>TRBJ1-1|TRBV19|NA|NA
TGTGCCAGTAGCTCAGGAGGGAACTCTGAAGCTTTCTTT
CASSSGGNSEAFF
>TRBJ2-2|TRBV30|many|TRBD2
TGTGCCTGGAGTGGACTAGCGGGAGTAAGGGCCGGGGAGCTGTTTTTT
CAWSGLAGVRAGELFF
>TRBJ1-3|TRBV10-3|NA|NA
TGTGCCATCAGTCCACAGGAGGGCTCTGGAAACACCATATATTTT
CAISPQEGSGNTIYF
>TRBJ1-3|TRBV19|few|NA
TGTGCCACCCTCGGGAGGGTCCCTGGAAACACCATATATTTT
CATLGRVPGNTIYF
>TRBJ2-3|TRBV9|NA|NA
TGTGCCAGCAGCAACGCTCGGGATACGCAGTATTTT
CASSNARDTQYF
>TRBJ2-2|TRBV4-1|once|NA
TGCGCCAGCAAGCCCCCAGAAACCCAGGGGAACACCGGGGAGCTGTTTTTT
CASKPPETQGNTGELFF
>TRBJ2-3|TRBV10-1|once|TRBD2
TGCGCCAGCAGTGAGGGTCCGACTAGCGGGGCCACCACAGATACGCAGTATTTT
CASSEGPTSGATTDTQYF
>TRBJ2-6|TRBV19|NA|NA
TGTGCCAGTAGTATAGGAGGAGGGACAGCCTTTGTAGGGGCCAACGTCCTGACTTTC
CASSIGGGTAFVGANVLTF
>TRBJ1-1|TRBV10-3|NA|NA
TGTGCCATCAGGAAGACCACAGGGAACACTGAAGCTTTCTTT
CAIRKTTGNTEAFF
>TRBJ1-5|TRBV19|NA|NA
TGTGCCAGTATTGGCAGGGGTGGTCAGCCCCAGCATTTT
CASIGRGGQPQHF